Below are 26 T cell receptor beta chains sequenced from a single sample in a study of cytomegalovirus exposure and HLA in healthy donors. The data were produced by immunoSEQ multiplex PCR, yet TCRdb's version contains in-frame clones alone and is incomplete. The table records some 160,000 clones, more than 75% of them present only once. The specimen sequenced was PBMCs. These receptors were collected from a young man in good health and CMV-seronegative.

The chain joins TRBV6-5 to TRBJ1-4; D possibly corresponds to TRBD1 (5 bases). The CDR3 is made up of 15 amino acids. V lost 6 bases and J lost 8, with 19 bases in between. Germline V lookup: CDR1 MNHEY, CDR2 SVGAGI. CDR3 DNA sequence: TGTGCCAGCAGCCAGGAGCAAGGGGAACGGGAAAAACTGTTTTTT. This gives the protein CASSQEQGEREKLFF.

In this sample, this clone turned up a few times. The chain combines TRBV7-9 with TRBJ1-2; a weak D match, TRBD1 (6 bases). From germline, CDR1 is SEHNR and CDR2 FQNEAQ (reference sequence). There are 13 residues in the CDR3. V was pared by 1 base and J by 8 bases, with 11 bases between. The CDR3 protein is CASSLGQGHGYTF. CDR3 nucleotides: TGTGCCAGCAGCTTAGGCCAGGGGCACGGCTACACCTTC.

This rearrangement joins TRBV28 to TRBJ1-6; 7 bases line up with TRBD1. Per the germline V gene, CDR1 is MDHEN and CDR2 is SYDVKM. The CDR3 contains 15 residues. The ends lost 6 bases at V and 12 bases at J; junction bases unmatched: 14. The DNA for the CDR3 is TGTGCCAGCAGCTTGACGGGGACAGAAGGGATACCCCTCCACTTT. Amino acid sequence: CASSLTGTEGIPLHF.

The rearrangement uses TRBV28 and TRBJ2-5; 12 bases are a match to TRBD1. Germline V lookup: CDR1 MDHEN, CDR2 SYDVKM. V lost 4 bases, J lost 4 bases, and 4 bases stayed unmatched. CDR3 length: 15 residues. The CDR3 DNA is TGTGCCAGCAGTTGGGACAGGGGGCATTCAGAGACCCAGTACTTC. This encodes CASSWDRGHSETQYF.

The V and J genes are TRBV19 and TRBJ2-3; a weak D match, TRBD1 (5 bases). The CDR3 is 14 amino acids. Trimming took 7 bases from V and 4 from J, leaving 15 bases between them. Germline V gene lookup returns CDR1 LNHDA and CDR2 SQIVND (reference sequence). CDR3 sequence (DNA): TGTGCCAGTACCTTAAGGGGCCCGGCAGATACGCAGTATTTT. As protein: CASTLRGPADTQYF.

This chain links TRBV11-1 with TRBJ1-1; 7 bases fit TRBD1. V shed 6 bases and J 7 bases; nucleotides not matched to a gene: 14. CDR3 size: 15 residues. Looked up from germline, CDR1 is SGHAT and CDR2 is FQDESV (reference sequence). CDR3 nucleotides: TGTGCCAGCAGATCCGGGGTACAGGGGATTATTGAAGCTTTCTTT. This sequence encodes CASRSGVQGIIEAFF. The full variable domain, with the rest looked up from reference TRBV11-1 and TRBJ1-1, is EAEVAQSPRYKITEKSQAVAFWCDPISGHATLYWYRQILGQGPELLVQFQDESVVDDSQLPKDRFSAERLKGVDSTLKIQPAELGDSAMYLCASRSGVQGIIEAFFGQGTRLTVV.

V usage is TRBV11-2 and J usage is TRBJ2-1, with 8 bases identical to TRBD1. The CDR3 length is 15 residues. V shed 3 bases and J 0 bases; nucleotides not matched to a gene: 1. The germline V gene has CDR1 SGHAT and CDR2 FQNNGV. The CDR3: CASSLDRVSYNEQFF. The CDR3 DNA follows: TGTGCCAGCAGCTTGGACAGGGTCTCCTACAATGAGCAGTTCTTC.

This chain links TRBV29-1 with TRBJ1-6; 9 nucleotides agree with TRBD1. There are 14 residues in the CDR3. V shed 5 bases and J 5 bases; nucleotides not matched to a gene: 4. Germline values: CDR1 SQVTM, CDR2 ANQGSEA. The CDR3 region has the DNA TGCAGCGTTAAAGGGGACAGGGATAATTCACCCCTCCACTTT. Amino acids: CSVKGDRDNSPLHF.

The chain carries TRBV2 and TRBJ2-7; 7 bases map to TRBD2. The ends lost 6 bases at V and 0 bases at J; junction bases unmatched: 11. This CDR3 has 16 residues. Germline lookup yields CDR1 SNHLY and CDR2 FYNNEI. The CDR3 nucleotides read TGTGCCAGCAGGCCTCGGAGCGGGACGCCCTCCTACGAGCAGTACTTC. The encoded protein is CASRPRSGTPSYEQYF.

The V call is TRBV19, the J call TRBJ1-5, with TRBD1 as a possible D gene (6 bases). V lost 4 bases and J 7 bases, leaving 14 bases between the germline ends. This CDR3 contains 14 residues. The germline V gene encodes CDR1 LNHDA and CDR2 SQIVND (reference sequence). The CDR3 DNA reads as TGTGCCAGTAGTACACAGGGAGGGTACCAGCCCCAGCATTTT. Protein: CASSTQGGYQPQHF.

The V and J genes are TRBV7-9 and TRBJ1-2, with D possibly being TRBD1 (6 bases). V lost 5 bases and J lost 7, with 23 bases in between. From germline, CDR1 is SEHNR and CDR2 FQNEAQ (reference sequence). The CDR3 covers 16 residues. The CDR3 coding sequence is TGTGCCAGCAGCAACCTCGAAGGCGGGGGGCGCTTTGGCTACACCTTC. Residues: CASSNLEGGGRFGYTF. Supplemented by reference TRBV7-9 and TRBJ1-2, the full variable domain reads DTGVSQNPRHKITKRGQNVTFRCDPISEHNRLYWYRQTLGQGPEFLTYFQNEAQLEKSRLLSDRFSAERPKGSFSTLEIQRTEQGDSAMYLCASSNLEGGGRFGYTFGSGTRLTVV.

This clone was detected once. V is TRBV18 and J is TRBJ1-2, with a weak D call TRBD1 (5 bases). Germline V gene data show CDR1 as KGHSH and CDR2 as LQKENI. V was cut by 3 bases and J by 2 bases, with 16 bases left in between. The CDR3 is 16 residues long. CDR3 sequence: CASSPQEGRRNYGYTF. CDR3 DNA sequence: TGTGCCAGCTCACCTCAGGAGGGGCGCCGAAACTATGGCTACACCTTC.

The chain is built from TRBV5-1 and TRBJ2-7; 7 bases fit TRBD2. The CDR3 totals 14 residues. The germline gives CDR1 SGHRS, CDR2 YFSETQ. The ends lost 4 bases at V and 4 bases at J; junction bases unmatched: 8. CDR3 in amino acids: CASSPGGSFYEQYF. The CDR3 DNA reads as TGCGCCAGCAGCCCGGGCGGGAGCTTTTACGAGCAGTACTTC. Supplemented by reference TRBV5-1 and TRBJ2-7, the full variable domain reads KAGVTQTPRYLIKTRGQQVTLSCSPISGHRSVSWYQQTPGQGLQFLFEYFSETQRNKGNFPGRFSGRQFSNSRSEMNVSTLELGDSALYLCASSPGGSFYEQYFGPGTRLTVT.

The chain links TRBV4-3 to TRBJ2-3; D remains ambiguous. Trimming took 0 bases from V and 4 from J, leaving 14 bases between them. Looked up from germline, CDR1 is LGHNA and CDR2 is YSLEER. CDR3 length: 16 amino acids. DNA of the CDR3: TGCGCCAGCAGCCAAGAGACTCGGATACGGGCAGATACGCAGTATTTT. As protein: CASSQETRIRADTQYF.

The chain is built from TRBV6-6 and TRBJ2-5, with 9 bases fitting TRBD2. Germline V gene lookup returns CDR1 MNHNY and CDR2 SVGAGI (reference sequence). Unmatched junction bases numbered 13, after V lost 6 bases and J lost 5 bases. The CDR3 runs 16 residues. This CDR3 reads CASRGAGVAGVETQYF. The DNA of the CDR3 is TGTGCCAGCAGGGGTGCCGGGGTAGCGGGGGTTGAGACCCAGTACTTC.

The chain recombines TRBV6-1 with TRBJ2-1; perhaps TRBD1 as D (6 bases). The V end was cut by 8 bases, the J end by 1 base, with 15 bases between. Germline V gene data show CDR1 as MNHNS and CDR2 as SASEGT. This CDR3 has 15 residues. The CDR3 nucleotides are TGTGCCAGCGGGGGCAATGAGCTTTCCTACAATGAGCAGTTCTTC. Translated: CASGGNELSYNEQFF.

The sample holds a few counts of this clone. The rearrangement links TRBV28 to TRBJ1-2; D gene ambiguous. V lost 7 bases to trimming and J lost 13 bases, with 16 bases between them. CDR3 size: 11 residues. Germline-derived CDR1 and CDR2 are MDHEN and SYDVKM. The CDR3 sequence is CASTLYREITF. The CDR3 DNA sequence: TGTGCCAGCACCTTATACCGGGAAATCACCTTC.

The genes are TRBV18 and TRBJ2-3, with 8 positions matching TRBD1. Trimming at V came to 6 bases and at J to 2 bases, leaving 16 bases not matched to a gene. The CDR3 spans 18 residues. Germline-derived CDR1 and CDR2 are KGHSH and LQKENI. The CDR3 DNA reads TGTGCCAGCTCTCCGCCAATAGGACCGGGACAGGACACAGATACGCAGTATTTT. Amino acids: CASSPPIGPGQDTDTQYF.

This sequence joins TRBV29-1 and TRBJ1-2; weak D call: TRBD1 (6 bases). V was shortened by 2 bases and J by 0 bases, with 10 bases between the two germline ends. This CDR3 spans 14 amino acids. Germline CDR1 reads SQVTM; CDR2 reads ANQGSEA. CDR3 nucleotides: TGCAGCGTTGAAACAGGGCGGGCTAACTATGGCTACACCTTC. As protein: CSVETGRANYGYTF.

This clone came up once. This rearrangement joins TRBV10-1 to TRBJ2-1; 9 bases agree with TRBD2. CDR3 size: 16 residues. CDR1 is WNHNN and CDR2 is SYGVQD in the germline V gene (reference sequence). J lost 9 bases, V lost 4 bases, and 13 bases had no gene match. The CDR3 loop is CASSGPGGGVLPEQFF. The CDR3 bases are TGCGCCAGCAGTGGCCCCGGCGGGGGGGTCCTACCTGAGCAGTTCTTC.

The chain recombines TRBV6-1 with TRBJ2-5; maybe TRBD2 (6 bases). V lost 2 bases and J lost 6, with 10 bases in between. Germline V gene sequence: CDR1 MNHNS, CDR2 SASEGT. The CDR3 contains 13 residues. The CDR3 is CASSEIGSKTQYF. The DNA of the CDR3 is TGTGCCAGCAGTGAAATCGGGAGCAAGACCCAGTACTTC.

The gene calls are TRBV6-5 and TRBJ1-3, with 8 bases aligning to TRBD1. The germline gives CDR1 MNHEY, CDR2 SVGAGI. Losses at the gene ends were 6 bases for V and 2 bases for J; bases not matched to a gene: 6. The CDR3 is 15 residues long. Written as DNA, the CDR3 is TGTGCCAGCAGAAGAGGACAGGGCCCTGGAAACACCATATATTTT. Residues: CASRRGQGPGNTIYF.

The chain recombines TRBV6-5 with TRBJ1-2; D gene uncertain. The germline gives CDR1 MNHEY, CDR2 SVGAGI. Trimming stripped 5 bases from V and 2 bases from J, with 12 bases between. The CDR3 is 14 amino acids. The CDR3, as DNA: TGTGCCAGCAGTAACGGGAGGGCAAACTATGGCTACACCTTC. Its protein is CASSNGRANYGYTF.

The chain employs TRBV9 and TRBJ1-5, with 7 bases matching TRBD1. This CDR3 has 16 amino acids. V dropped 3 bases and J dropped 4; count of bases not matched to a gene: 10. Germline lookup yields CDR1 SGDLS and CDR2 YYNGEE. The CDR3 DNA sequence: TGTGCCAGCAGCGCGACCCAGGGGGGCGGAAATCAGCCCCAGCATTTT. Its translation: CASSATQGGGNQPQHF.

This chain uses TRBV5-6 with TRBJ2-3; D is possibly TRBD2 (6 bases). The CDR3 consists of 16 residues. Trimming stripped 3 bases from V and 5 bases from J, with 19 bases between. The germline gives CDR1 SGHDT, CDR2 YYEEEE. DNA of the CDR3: TGTGCCAGCAGCTCCCCGGGTGCGGGGATGGAAGATACGCAGTATTTT. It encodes CASSSPGAGMEDTQYF.

In DNA form, the CDR3 reads TGTGCCAGCAGCTCCACCAGGGGGAACACTGAAGCTTTCTTT. Translated, it gives CASSSTRGNTEAFF. V usage is TRBV7-9 and J usage is TRBJ1-1, with D possibly being TRBD1 (6 bases). Germline values: CDR1 SEHNR, CDR2 FQNEAQ (reference sequence). The CDR3 loop spans 14 amino acids. V dropped 4 bases and J dropped 1 base, with 10 bases sitting between them.